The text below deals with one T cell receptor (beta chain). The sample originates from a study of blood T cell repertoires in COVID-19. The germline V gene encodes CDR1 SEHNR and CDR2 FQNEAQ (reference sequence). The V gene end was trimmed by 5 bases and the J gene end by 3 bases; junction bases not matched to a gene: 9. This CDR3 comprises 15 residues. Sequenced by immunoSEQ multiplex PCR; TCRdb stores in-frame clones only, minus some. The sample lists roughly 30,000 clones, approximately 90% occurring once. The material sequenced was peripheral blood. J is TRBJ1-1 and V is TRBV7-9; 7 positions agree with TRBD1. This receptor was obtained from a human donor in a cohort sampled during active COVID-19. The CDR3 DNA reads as TGTGCCAGCAGCCCCCAGGGGGGCAGAGACACTGAAGCTTTCTTT. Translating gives CASSPQGGRDTEAFF.